This record concerns one T cell receptor beta chain sequence. The CDR3 covers 15 residues. The germline V gene encodes CDR1 MGHDK and CDR2 SYGVNS. Trimming removed 5 bases from V and 0 bases from J, with 8 bases in between. This sample is drawn from a study of blood T cells in healthy people across ages. With a J-beta primer mix and a sample-barcoded 5' primer, a second PCR ran about 6 to 11 cycles. TCRdb independently ran MiXCR on the 5' RACE reads; one entry per CDR3 protein. Here the sample spans about 940,000 distinct CDR3 sequences, around 49% being singletons. The TCR originated in a man aged 25 to 45 in good health. Sample: blood. The rearrangement uses TRBV25-1 and TRBJ2-6, with D uncertain. The chain's CDR3 is CASSYGTSGANVLTF. The CDR3 DNA follows: TGTGCCAGCAGTTATGGAACCTCTGGGGCCAACGTCCTGACTTTC. Complete variable domain (other parts from reference TRBV25-1 and TRBJ2-6): EADIYQTPRYLVIGTGKKITLECSQTMGHDKMYWYQQDPGMELHLIHYSYGVNSTEKGDLSSESTVSRIRTEHFPLTLESARPSHTSQYLCASSYGTSGANVLTFGAGSRLTVL.